This T cell receptor beta chain was observed in a study of OX40 agonist ivuxolimab in advanced cancers. Whole-study results and caveats: Near-lowest levels of clonal expansion characterized partial responders at 0.1-3.0 mg/kg.

This CDR3 has 16 amino acids. V dropped 4 bases and J dropped 0; count of bases not matched to a gene: 2. Germline CDR1 reads SGHNT; CDR2 reads YYREEE (reference sequence). The data were produced by immunoSEQ multiplex PCR, yet TCRdb's version contains in-frame clones alone and is incomplete. The sample shows 40,000 to 50,000 clones, 70% to 85% of them seen only once. As for this clone: As yet, its antigen is unknown.

The material was CD4+ or CD8+ T cells sorted from blood, obtained in a trial of the OX40 agonist ivuxolimab. The TCR originated in an adult with an advanced solid tumor such as melanoma, head and neck, liver or kidney cancer. The chain has TRBV5-4 and TRBJ2-2; TRBD2 agrees at 11 bases. In DNA, the CDR3 is TGTGCCAGCAGCAAGACTAGCGGGGCGAACACCGGGGAGCTGTTTTTT. It encodes CASSKTSGANTGELFF.